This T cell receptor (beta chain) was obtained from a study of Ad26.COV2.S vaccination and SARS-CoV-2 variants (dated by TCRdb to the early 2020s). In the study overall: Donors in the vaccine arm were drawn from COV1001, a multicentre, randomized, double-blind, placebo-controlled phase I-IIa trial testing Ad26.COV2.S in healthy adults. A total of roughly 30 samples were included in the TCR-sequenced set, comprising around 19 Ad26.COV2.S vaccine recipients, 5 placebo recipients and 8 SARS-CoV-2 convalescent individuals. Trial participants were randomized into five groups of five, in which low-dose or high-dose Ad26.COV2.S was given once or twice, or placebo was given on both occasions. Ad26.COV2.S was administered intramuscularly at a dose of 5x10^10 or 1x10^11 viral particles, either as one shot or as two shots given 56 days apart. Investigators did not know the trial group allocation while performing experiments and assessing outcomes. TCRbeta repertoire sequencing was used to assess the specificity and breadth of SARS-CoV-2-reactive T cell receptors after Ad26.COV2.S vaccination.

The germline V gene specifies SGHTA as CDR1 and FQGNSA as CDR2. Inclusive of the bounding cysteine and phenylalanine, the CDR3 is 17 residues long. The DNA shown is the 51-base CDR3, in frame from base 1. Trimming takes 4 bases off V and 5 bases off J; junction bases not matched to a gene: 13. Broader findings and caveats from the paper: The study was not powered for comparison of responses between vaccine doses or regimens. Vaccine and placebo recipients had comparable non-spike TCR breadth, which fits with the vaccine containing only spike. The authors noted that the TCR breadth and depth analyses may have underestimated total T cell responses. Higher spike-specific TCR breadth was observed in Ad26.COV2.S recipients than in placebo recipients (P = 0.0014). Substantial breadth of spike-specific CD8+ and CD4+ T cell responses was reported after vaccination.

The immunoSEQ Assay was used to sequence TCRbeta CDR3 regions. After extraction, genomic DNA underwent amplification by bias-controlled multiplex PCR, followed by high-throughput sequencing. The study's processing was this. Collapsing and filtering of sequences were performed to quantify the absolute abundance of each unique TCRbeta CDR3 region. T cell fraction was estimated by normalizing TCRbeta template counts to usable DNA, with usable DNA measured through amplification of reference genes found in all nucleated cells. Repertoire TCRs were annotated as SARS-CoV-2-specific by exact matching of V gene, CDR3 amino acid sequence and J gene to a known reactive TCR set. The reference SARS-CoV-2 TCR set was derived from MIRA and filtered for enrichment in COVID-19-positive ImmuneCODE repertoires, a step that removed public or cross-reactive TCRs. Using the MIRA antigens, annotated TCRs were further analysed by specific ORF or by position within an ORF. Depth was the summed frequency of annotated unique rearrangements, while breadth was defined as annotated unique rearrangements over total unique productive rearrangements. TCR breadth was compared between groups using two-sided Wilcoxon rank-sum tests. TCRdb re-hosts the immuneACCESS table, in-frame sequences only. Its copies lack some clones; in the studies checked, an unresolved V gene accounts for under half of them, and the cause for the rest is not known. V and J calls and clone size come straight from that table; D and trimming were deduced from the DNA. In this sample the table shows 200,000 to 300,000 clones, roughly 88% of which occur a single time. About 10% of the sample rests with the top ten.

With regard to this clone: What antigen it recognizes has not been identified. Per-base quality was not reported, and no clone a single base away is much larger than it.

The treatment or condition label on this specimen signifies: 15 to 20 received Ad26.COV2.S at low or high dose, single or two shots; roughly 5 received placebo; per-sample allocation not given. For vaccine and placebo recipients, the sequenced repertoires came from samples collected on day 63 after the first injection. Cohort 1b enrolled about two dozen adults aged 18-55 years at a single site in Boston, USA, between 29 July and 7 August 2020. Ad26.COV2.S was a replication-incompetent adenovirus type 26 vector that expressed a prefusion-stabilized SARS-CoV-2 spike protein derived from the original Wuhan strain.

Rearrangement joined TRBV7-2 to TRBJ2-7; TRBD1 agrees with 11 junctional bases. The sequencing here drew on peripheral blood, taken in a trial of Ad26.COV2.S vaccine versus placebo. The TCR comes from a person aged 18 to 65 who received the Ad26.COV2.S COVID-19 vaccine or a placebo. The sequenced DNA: TGTGCCAGCAGCTGGGTGTCCGGGACAGGGGGGCTAAACGAGCAGTACTTC. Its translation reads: CASSWVSGTGGLNEQYF.